Listed below are T cell receptor beta chains from one sample, sequenced in a study of shared clonotypes between healthy human individuals. Sequencing used immunoSEQ multiplex PCR; TCRdb keeps in-frame clones, though not all of them. The repertoire has 550,000 to 700,000 clones, about three quarters of them found once; the top ten carry roughly 2%. The sequenced sample consisted of memory CD4+ T cells sorted from blood. The receptors here all came from a woman in her 30s in good health. The CDR3 runs from the conserved cysteine through the conserved F or W. The D gene is left open where the match is weak. Not every row has a clone size; where given, it reads once, few, many or a size class.

D gene | J gene | V gene | clone size | CDR3 DNA | CDR3 protein
. | TRBJ2-3 | TRBV2 | few | TGTGCCAGCAGTGTTGGGCTCAGTGATACGCAGTATTTT | CASSVGLSDTQYF
. | TRBJ2-7 | TRBV6-6 | once | TGTGCCAGCAGTAGACAGGACAGTTCCTACGAGCAGTACTTC | CASSRQDSSYEQYF
TRBD1 | TRBJ1-5 | TRBV19 | few | TGTGCCAGTAGTATCGCCGACAGGGGGTTTCAGCCCCAGCATTTT | CASSIADRGFQPQHF
. | TRBJ1-5 | TRBV28 | . | TGTGCCAGCAGTTTTCGGATGCTCAATCAGCCCCAGCATTTT | CASSFRMLNQPQHF
. | TRBJ2-3 | TRBV6-5 | . | TGTGCCAGCGCCAGCACAGATACGCAGTATTTT | CASASTDTQYF
. | TRBJ1-1 | TRBV19 | . | TGTGCCAGTAGACTTGGAATCAGTAGGGGGAACACTGAAGCTTTCTTT | CASRLGISRGNTEAFF
. | TRBJ1-1 | TRBV11-2 | . | TGTGCCAGCAGTTCATCCGACAGGCCGAACACTGAAGCTTTCTTT | CASSSSDRPNTEAFF
TRBD2 | TRBJ2-5 | TRBV11-2 | . | TGTGCCAGCAGCCAACCGGCGGGAGCGTCCCAGGAGACCCAGTACTTC | CASSQPAGASQETQYF
TRBD1 | TRBJ1-5 | TRBV27 | few | TGTGCCAGCAGGCGACAGGGAGCGGATCAGCCCCAGCATTTT | CASRRQGADQPQHF
. | TRBJ2-1 | TRBV2 | . | TGTGCCAGCAGTAAACTATACAATGAGCAGTTCTTC | CASSKLYNEQFF
TRBD1 | TRBJ1-2 | TRBV19 | . | TGTGCCAGTAGCCAAGGCAGGGGGCACGATGGCTACACCTTC | CASSQGRGHDGYTF
. | TRBJ2-5 | TRBV30 | . | TGTGCCTGCCCGGAGGGCTTACATGCAAGGACCCAGTACTTC | CACPEGLHARTQYF
TRBD1 | TRBJ2-3 | TRBV11-2 | once | TGTGCCAGCAGAGAACAGGGGTACGCAGATACGCAGTATTTT | CASREQGYADTQYF
TRBD1 | TRBJ1-4 | TRBV7-2 | . | TGTGCCAGCAGCTCCCAGGGGGGGACAACTAATGAAAAACTGTTTTTT | CASSSQGGTTNEKLFF
TRBD1 | TRBJ1-2 | TRBV9 | . | TGTGCCAGCAGCGCAATACAGGGGACGTCTAACTATGGCTACACCTTC | CASSAIQGTSNYGYTF
. | TRBJ2-1 | TRBV19 | . | TGTGCCAGTAGTTTGGGCACGGGGGAAAATGAGCAGTTCTTC | CASSLGTGENEQFF
TRBD1 | TRBJ1-1 | TRBV19 | . | TGTGCCAGTACCAGGTGGGGACAGGGGCTCTCGAACACTGAAGCTTTCTTT | CASTRWGQGLSNTEAFF
. | TRBJ1-1 | TRBV10-3 | once | TGTGCCATCAGTGGGCCGGGGGGGGACACTGAAGCTTTCTTT | CAISGPGGDTEAFF
. | TRBJ2-7 | TRBV28 | . | TGTGCCAGCAGTTTATCGGGGCGGGCGAGCTACGAGCAGTACTTC | CASSLSGRASYEQYF
. | TRBJ1-3 | TRBV6-5 | . | TGTGCCAGCAGTTACTCGACAGGACATGGAAACACCATATATTTT | CASSYSTGHGNTIYF
. | TRBJ2-7 | TRBV11-2 | . | TGTGCCAGCACCAATCTAAGGGCCTACGAGCAGTACTTC | CASTNLRAYEQYF
. | TRBJ2-3 | TRBV19 | few | TGTGCCAGTAGGCCGACAGGTTCCACAGATACGCAGTATTTT | CASRPTGSTDTQYF
TRBD2 | TRBJ2-7 | TRBV5-6 | . | TGTGCCAGCAGCTTGGTTAGCGGGATTTCCTACGAGCAGTACTTC | CASSLVSGISYEQYF
. | TRBJ1-1 | TRBV2 | once | TGTGCCAGCAGTGACCCTGAGGACCCCGAAGCTTTCTTT | CASSDPEDPEAFF
TRBD2 | TRBJ2-6 | TRBV28 | . | TGTGCCAGCAGTTCGTGGACTAGCGGGTTATCTGGGGCCAACGTCCTGACTTTC | CASSSWTSGLSGANVLTF
TRBD1 | TRBJ1-4 | TRBV5-1 | . | TGCGCCAGCAGCGCGATGGGCAGGGGGGAAAAACTGTTTTTT | CASSAMGRGEKLFF
TRBD1 | TRBJ2-2 | TRBV19 | . | TGTGCCAGTACGGGAACGAGGGGGCCCGCGCACACCGGGGAGCTGTTTTTT | CASTGTRGPAHTGELFF
TRBD2 | TRBJ2-3 | TRBV28 | many | TGTGCCAGCAGTAGGGGACTAGCGGGAGACGCAGATACGCAGTATTTT | CASSRGLAGDADTQYF
. | TRBJ1-1 | TRBV11-2 | . | TGTGCCAGCAGCTTAGCGGGGGGGCAGGGAACTGAAGCTTTCTTT | CASSLAGGQGTEAFF
TRBD2 | TRBJ2-1 | TRBV5-8 | . | TGTGCCAGCAGCTTAGGGCTAGCGGGCCCTTACAATGAGCAGTTCTTC | CASSLGLAGPYNEQFF
TRBD1 | TRBJ2-1 | TRBV10-1 | . | TGCGCCAGCAGTCCCGGGACAGGGGGTCGGGAGCAGTTCTTC | CASSPGTGGREQFF
TRBD1 | TRBJ1-3 | TRBV28 | once | TGTGCCAGCAGTCCGCCCAGGCCGGGACAGGGAAACACCATATATTTT | CASSPPRPGQGNTIYF
. | TRBJ2-2 | TRBV10-1 | . | TGCGCCAGCAGCGAAAGTTTGAACACCGGGGAGCTGTTTTTT | CASSESLNTGELFF
. | TRBJ1-5 | TRBV28 | . | TGTGCCAGCAATACCGGACGCAGGAGCAATCAGCCCCAGCATTTT | CASNTGRRSNQPQHF
. | TRBJ2-2 | TRBV5-1 | few | TGCGCCAGCAGCTTGGCCGAGATTTTCGGGGAGCTGTTTTTT | CASSLAEIFGELFF
TRBD2 | TRBJ2-1 | TRBV5-6 | . | TGTGCCAGCAGCTTGGTAGCGGGAGGCTACAATGAGCAGTTCTTC | CASSLVAGGYNEQFF
TRBD1 | TRBJ1-2 | TRBV28 | . | TGTGCCAGCAGTAGGACAGGACGATATGGCTACACCTTC | CASSRTGRYGYTF
. | TRBJ1-5 | TRBV5-6 | few | TGTGCCAGCAGCGCCGGAGGGAGGTTCGATCAGCCCCAGCATTTT | CASSAGGRFDQPQHF
. | TRBJ2-3 | TRBV11-2 | . | TGTGCCAGCAGCTTAGGGACGACCTGGGATACGCAGTATTTT | CASSLGTTWDTQYF
TRBD1 | TRBJ2-5 | TRBV5-1 | . | TGCGCCAGCAGCTTGGACAGGGGCCAGACCCAGTACTTC | CASSLDRGQTQYF
TRBD1 | TRBJ1-1 | TRBV18 | . | TGTGCCAGCTCACCAAACGGACAGGGCTTTGAAGCTTTCTTT | CASSPNGQGFEAFF
. | TRBJ2-1 | TRBV18 | once | TGTGCCAGCTCACCCCGGGACCACGACAATGAGCAGTTCTTC | CASSPRDHDNEQFF
. | TRBJ2-1 | TRBV6-6 | . | TGTGCCAGCAGTTACAAAGGGGATGAGCAGTTCTTC | CASSYKGDEQFF
. | TRBJ1-1 | TRBV5-6 | . | TGTGCCAGCAGCCAGAGAGGGGCTACGGTCAACACTGAAGCTTTCTTT | CASSQRGATVNTEAFF
TRBD1 | TRBJ2-6 | TRBV7-9 | few | TGTGCCAGCAGCGGGGACAGCATCATTGGGGCCAACGTCCTGACTTTC | CASSGDSIIGANVLTF
. | TRBJ1-1 | TRBV6-1 | . | TGTGCCAGCAGTGAACCCAATTGGAGCGGGACTGAAGCTTTCTTT | CASSEPNWSGTEAFF
. | TRBJ1-5 | TRBV28 | . | TGTGCCAGCAGTCTCCCCCTATCGGAGTATAGCAATCAGCCCCAGCATTTT | CASSLPLSEYSNQPQHF
. | TRBJ1-2 | TRBV28 | few | TGTGCCAGCAGTTTATTAGTGAACTATGGCTACACCTTC | CASSLLVNYGYTF
. | TRBJ1-1 | TRBV13 | . | TGTGCCAGCAGCTTAGTCAGAAACACTGAAGCTTTCTTT | CASSLVRNTEAFF
TRBD1 | TRBJ2-1 | TRBV5-1 | . | TGCGCCAGCAGCTCCGGGACAGGGGGATTGGGCTCCTACAATGAGCAGTTCTTC | CASSSGTGGLGSYNEQFF
. | TRBJ2-2 | TRBV6-5 | . | TGTGCCAGCAGCCCGGAGTTCGAATCCGGGGAGCTGTTTTTT | CASSPEFESGELFF
. | TRBJ2-4 | TRBV4-1 | . | TGCGCCAGCAGCCAACCAACAGCGGGAGCCAAAAACATTCAGTACTTC | CASSQPTAGAKNIQYF
TRBD1 | TRBJ1-1 | TRBV18 | . | TGTGCCAGCTCACCAGCGGGACAGGGGGCCACTGAAGCTTTCTTT | CASSPAGQGATEAFF